A selection of T cell receptor beta chains follows, all from one sample in a study of identical twins. One entry per CDR3 protein results from TCRdb running MiXCR on the 5' RACE reads. Here the sample spans just over 500,000 distinct CDR3 sequences, approximately 22% being singletons. The sample also formed part of further work on T cells expressing NK-cell markers.

The sequencing sample was made of CD4+ T cells sorted from blood. Receptors originate from a woman in her late teens or twenties in good health. Both conserved end residues are part of each CDR3. D genes are given only for firm matches. The size field is filled for only some rows; it gives once, few, many or a size class.

d_call	clone_size	v_call	j_call	cdr3_aa	cdr3_nt
TRBD1	few	TRBV6-5	TRBJ1-1	CASSYPTGTGDTEAFF	TGTGCCAGCAGTTACCCTACCGGGACAGGGGACACTGAAGCTTTCTTT
NA	NA	TRBV2	TRBJ1-3	CASLTETINTIYF	TGTGCCAGCCTAACGGAGACTATAAACACCATATATTTT
TRBD1	few	TRBV6-2/TRBV6-3	TRBJ2-7	CASTDRTLGNEQYF	TGTGCCAGCACGGACAGGACCCTTGGCAACGAGCAGTACTTC
TRBD1	NA	TRBV12-3/TRBV12-4	TRBJ1-1	CASRDRASGTEAFF	TGTGCCAGCCGGGACAGGGCGTCGGGCACTGAAGCTTTCTTT
NA	few	TRBV7-9	TRBJ2-7	CASSGGLFDEQYF	TGTGCCAGCTCCGGGGGACTTTTCGACGAGCAGTACTTC
NA	few	TRBV7-2	TRBJ2-5	CASSQSLPQETQYF	TGTGCCAGCAGCCAGAGTCTCCCTCAAGAGACCCAGTACTTC
NA	few	TRBV5-1	TRBJ1-2	CASSRDRTDTNYGYTF	TGCGCCAGCAGCCGAGACCGGACAGACACTAACTATGGCTACACCTTC
NA	NA	TRBV27	TRBJ2-2	CASSSRGWNTGELFF	TGTGCCAGCAGTTCCCGGGGCTGGAACACCGGGGAGCTGTTTTTT
NA	NA	TRBV20-1	TRBJ2-1	CSARWRGLYNEQFF	TGCAGTGCTAGGTGGCGGGGCCTCTACAATGAGCAGTTCTTC
NA	few	TRBV20-1	TRBJ2-2	CSARDLGGGELFF	TGCAGTGCTAGAGACTTAGGGGGCGGGGAGCTGTTTTTT
NA	NA	TRBV6-5	TRBJ2-5	CASSYSPSAARETQYF	TGTGCCAGCAGTTACTCTCCCTCGGCGGCTCGAGAGACCCAGTACTTC
NA	NA	TRBV7-2	TRBJ2-1	CASSLYGFPINEQFF	TGTGCCAGCAGCTTATATGGATTTCCCATCAATGAGCAGTTCTTC
TRBD2	many	TRBV10-3	TRBJ2-7	CAIREYLAGDYEQYF	TGTGCCATCAGAGAATATCTAGCGGGAGACTACGAGCAGTACTTC
TRBD2	NA	TRBV7-2	TRBJ2-3	CASSLVAGEVIQYF	TGTGCCAGCAGCTTAGTAGCGGGAGAGGTAATTCAGTATTTT
NA	few	TRBV12-3/TRBV12-4	TRBJ1-4	CASSRTNSGLREKLFF	TGTGCCAGCAGCCGAACTAACTCGGGGCTAAGGGAAAAACTGTTTTTT
NA	NA	TRBV7-2	TRBJ1-5	CASSQQGFSNQPQHF	TGTGCCAGCAGCCAGCAGGGATTCAGCAATCAGCCCCAGCATTTT
NA	many	TRBV2	TRBJ2-7	CASSGVGTADYEQYF	TGTGCCAGCAGTGGAGTCGGGACTGCAGACTACGAGCAGTACTTC
NA	few	TRBV20-1	TRBJ2-7	CSASLTTYEQYF	TGCAGTGCTAGCCTGACTACCTACGAGCAGTACTTC
TRBD1	few	TRBV5-1	TRBJ1-6	CASSFEQGGNSPLHF	TGCGCCAGCAGCTTTGAACAGGGGGGAAATTCACCCCTCCACTTT
NA	NA	TRBV7-9	TRBJ1-1	CASKRDGNTEAFF	TGTGCCAGCAAGCGGGACGGGAACACTGAAGCTTTCTTT
NA	NA	TRBV12-3/TRBV12-4	TRBJ1-2	CASSSRQTSDTF	TGTGCCAGCAGTTCTCGGCAGACTAGTGATACCTTC
TRBD2	few	TRBV20-1	TRBJ2-1	CSARGSGRISYNEQFF	TGCAGTGCTAGAGGTAGCGGGAGAATCAGCTACAATGAGCAGTTCTTC
NA	many	TRBV5-1	TRBJ1-2	CASSASPGADYGYTF	TGCGCCAGCAGCGCCTCGCCGGGGGCAGACTATGGCTACACCTTC
TRBD2	NA	TRBV5-1	TRBJ2-1	CASSLVLAGGPNEQFF	TGCGCCAGCAGCTTGGTACTAGCGGGAGGGCCCAATGAGCAGTTCTTC
NA	few	TRBV5-1	TRBJ1-1	CASSLRDSMNTEAFF	TGCGCCAGCAGCCTGCGAGACAGCATGAACACTGAAGCTTTCTTT
TRBD2	many	TRBV20-1	TRBJ2-3	CSAKLAGATDTQYF	TGCAGTGCTAAACTAGCGGGAGCCACAGATACGCAGTATTTT
TRBD1	few	TRBV5-1	TRBJ1-2	CASSGGTGEGYGYTF	TGCGCCAGCAGCGGAGGGACAGGGGAAGGCTATGGCTACACCTTC
NA	NA	TRBV5-6	TRBJ2-7	CASCEGGEYEQYF	TGTGCCAGCTGCGAGGGGGGAGAGTACGAGCAGTACTTC
TRBD1	few	TRBV10-2	TRBJ1-5	CASSEDRGIGVNNQPQHF	TGCGCCAGCAGTGAAGACAGGGGGATTGGGGTTAACAATCAGCCCCAGCATTTT
NA	many	TRBV6-5	TRBJ1-1	CASSSLTGNTEAFF	TGTGCCAGCAGTTCCCTGACAGGGAACACTGAAGCTTTCTTT
NA	many	TRBV15	TRBJ2-4	CATSRWGSIQYF	TGTGCCACCAGCAGATGGGGAAGCATTCAGTACTTC
NA	few	TRBV6-2/TRBV6-3	TRBJ2-2	CASSYSVTDYTGELFF	TGTGCCAGCAGTTACTCGGTGACGGACTACACCGGGGAGCTGTTTTTT
TRBD2	few	TRBV11-2	TRBJ2-1	CASSSLDLSGSNEQFF	TGTGCCAGCAGTTCGCTTGATTTAAGCGGGAGCAATGAGCAGTTCTTC
NA	NA	TRBV5-1	TRBJ1-4	CASSPAVGSDEKLFF	TGCGCCAGCAGCCCTGCTGTGGGTTCAGATGAAAAACTGTTTTTT
NA	NA	TRBV7-2	TRBJ2-7	CASSLVSPPEQYF	TGTGCCAGCAGCTTAGTGTCGCCCCCGGAGCAGTACTTC
NA	few	TRBV5-1	TRBJ2-4	CASSLAVVDKNIQYF	TGCGCCAGCAGCTTGGCCGTGGTTGACAAAAACATTCAGTACTTC
NA	NA	TRBV27	TRBJ2-7	CASSYRGAEYEQYF	TGTGCCAGCAGTTACCGAGGGGCAGAGTACGAGCAGTACTTC
NA	few	TRBV5-5	TRBJ2-4	CASSGRMGLAKNIQYF	TGTGCCAGCAGCGGTCGAATGGGACTGGCCAAAAACATTCAGTACTTC
NA	NA	TRBV10-3	TRBJ1-2	CAISERYGYTF	TGTGCCATCAGTGAACGCTATGGCTACACCTTC
TRBD1	NA	TRBV6-5	TRBJ1-3	CASSWDRLSGNTIYF	TGTGCCAGCAGTTGGGACAGACTCTCTGGAAACACCATATATTTT
NA	NA	TRBV28	TRBJ1-1	CASRRQVEAFF	TGTGCCAGCAGACGACAGGTTGAAGCTTTCTTT
NA	once	TRBV3-1	TRBJ2-3	CASSQDLSANTDTQYF	TGTGCCAGCAGCCAAGATCTTTCGGCCAACACAGATACGCAGTATTTT
NA	many	TRBV29-1	TRBJ1-5	CSVAGQSNQPQHF	TGCAGCGTTGCAGGACAGAGTAATCAGCCCCAGCATTTT
NA	NA	TRBV20-1	TRBJ2-2	CSIPWDRTGELFF	TGCAGTATCCCGTGGGATCGCACCGGGGAGCTGTTTTTT
NA	NA	TRBV7-3	TRBJ2-4	CASSLGPGIQYF	TGTGCCAGCAGCCTTGGGCCAGGCATTCAGTACTTC
TRBD1	few	TRBV5-1	TRBJ1-2	CASTGTGTNYGYTF	TGCGCCAGCACCGGGACAGGGACTAACTATGGCTACACCTTC